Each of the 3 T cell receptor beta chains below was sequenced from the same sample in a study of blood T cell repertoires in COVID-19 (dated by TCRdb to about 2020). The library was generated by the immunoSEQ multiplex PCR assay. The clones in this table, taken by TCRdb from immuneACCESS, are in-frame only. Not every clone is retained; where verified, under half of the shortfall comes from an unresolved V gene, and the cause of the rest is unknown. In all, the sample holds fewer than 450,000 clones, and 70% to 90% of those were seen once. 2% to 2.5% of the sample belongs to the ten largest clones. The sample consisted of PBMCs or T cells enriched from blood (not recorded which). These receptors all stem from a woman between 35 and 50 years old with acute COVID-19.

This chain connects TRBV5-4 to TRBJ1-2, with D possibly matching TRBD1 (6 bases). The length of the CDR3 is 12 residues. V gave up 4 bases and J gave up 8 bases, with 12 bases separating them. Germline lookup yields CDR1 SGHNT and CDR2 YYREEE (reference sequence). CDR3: CASSLDRVGYTF. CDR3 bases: TGTGCCAGCAGCCTGGACAGAGTGGGCTACACCTTC.

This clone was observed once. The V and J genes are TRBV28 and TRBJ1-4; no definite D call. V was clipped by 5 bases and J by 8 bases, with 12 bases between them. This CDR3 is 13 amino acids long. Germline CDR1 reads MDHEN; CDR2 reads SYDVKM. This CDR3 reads CASSRRVGEKLFF. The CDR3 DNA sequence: TGTGCCAGCAGTAGGCGGGTTGGCGAAAAACTGTTTTTT.

CDR3 bases: TGTGCCAGTAGTATAGGGCGGGACAGGGGGCCCTACGAGCAGTACTTC. Amino acid sequence: CASSIGRDRGPYEQYF. V is TRBV19 and J is TRBJ2-7; TRBD1 agrees at 12 bases. This CDR3 comprises 16 residues. Germline V gene sequence: CDR1 LNHDA, CDR2 SQIVND (reference sequence). Trimming removed 1 base from V and 2 bases from J; junction bases left unmatched: 3.